This T cell receptor beta chain is drawn from a study of blood T cells in healthy people across ages. A second roughly 7 to 11 cycle PCR used barcoded and J-beta primers. Unique molecular identifiers of 12 random nucleotides labeled each cDNA. TCRdb recomputed calls from the 5' RACE reads with MiXCR, one row per CDR3 protein. The sample contains approximately 670,000 distinct CDR3 sequences, around 38% of which appear only once. The authors extracted at least 5 micrograms of total RNA per sample. A remark on this clonotype: No antigen is known for it.

Study-wide findings and caveats: Relative to aged donors, long-lived donors carried more naive CD4+ cells and displayed higher diversity.

Sequences were obtained from blood. The receptor was derived from a man aged 80 or over in good health.

The CDR3 region is CASSPSQYNEQFF. CDR3 nucleotides: TGTGCCAGCTCACCATCACAGTACAATGAGCAGTTCTTC. The chain is built from TRBV18 and TRBJ2-1; D is ambiguous. The V end lost 2 bases, the J end lost 4 bases, and 6 bases lay between the germline ends. CDR1 is KGHSH and CDR2 is LQKENI in the germline V gene. The CDR3 spans 13 residues.